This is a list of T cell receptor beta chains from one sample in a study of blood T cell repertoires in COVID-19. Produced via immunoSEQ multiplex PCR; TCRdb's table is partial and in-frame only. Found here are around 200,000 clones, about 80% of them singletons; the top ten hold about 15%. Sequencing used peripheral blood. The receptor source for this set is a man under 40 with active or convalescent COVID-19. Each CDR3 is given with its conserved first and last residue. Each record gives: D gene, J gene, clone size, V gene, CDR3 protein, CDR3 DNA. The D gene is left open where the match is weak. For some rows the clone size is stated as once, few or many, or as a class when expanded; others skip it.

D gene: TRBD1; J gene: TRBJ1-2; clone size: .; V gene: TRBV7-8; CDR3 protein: CASSHDRDRGDYGYTF; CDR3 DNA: TGTGCCAGCAGCCACGACCGGGACAGGGGCGACTATGGCTACACCTTC
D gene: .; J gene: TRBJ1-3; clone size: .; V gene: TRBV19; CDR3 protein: CASSILFGKTPPSGNTIYF; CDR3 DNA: TGTGCCAGTAGTATTCTATTCGGGAAGACCCCCCCGTCGGGAAACACCATATATTTT
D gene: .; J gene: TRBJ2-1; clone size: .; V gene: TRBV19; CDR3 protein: CASSIYSPREQFF; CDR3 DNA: TGTGCCAGTAGTATTTACAGCCCAAGGGAGCAGTTCTTC
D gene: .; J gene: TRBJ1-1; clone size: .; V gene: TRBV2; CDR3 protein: CASSKAGDEAFF; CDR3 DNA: TGTGCCAGCAGTAAGGCAGGGGATGAAGCTTTCTTT
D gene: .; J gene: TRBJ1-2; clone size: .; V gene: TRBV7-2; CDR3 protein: CASSKNTDLYGYTF; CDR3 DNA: TGTGCCAGCAGCAAAAACACAGACCTCTATGGCTACACCTTC
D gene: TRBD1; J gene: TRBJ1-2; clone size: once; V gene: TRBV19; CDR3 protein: CASSGDRGRYGYTF; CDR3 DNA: TGTGCCAGTAGTGGCGACAGGGGTCGCTATGGCTACACCTTC
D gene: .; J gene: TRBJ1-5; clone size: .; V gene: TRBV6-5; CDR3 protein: CASQGDTILSPQHF; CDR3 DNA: TGTGCCAGCCAAGGCGACACCATATTGTCGCCCCAGCATTTT
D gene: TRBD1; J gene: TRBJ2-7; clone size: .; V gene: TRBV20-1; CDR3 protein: CSASSPGGSYEQYF; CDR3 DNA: TGCAGTGCTAGTAGTCCAGGGGGCTCCTACGAGCAGTACTTC
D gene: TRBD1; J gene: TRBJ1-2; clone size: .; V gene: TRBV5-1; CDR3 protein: CASSPRDRVLGYTF; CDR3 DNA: TGCGCCAGCAGCCCGAGGGACAGGGTATTAGGCTACACCTTC
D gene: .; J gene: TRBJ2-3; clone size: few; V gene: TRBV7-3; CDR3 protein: CASSLNPDTDTQYF; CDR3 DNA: TGTGCCAGCAGCCTCAATCCAGACACAGATACGCAGTATTTT
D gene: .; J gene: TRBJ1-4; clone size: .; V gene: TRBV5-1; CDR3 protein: CASSLGGRGGEKLFF; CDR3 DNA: TGCGCCAGCAGCTTGGGGGGGCGCGGTGGTGAAAAACTGTTTTTT
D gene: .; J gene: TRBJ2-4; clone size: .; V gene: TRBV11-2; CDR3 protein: CASSLETGVGNIQYF; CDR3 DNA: TGTGCCAGCAGCTTGGAGACGGGAGTGGGAAACATTCAGTACTTC
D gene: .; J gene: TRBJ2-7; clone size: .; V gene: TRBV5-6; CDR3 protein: CASSTQGEQYF; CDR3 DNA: TGTGCCAGCAGCACCCAGGGAGAGCAGTACTTC